The clone carrying this T cell receptor beta chain was counted ten times or more. One end of the junction fails to match germline, which may point to a read error. The sample is drawn from a study of T-cell reconstitution after alpha-beta-depleted transplantation in children. The V gene's germline CDR1 is SGHRS and CDR2 YFSETQ. CDR3 length: 14 residues. Unique molecular identifiers featured in how the TCRbeta library was prepared. TCRdb fed the PCR reads into MiXCR, producing one record per CDR3 protein. The table includes about 540,000 distinct CDR3 sequences, about a sixth detected once. This receptor was taken from a human donor who donated a stem cell graft to a child with acute lymphoblastic leukemia. The source was PBMCs from the stem cell graft donor, collected from the stem cell graft. The rearrangement uses TRBV5-1 and TRBJ1-1; D possibly corresponds to TRBD1 (5 bases). CDR3 bases: TGTGCCAGCAGCTTATCTACAGGTAACACTGAAGCTTTCTTT. Encoded protein: CASSLSTGNTEAFF. Drawing the rest from reference TRBV5-1 and TRBJ1-1, the complete variable domain is KAGVTQTPRYLIKTRGQQVTLSCSPISGHRSVSWYQQTPGQGLQFLFEYFSETQRNKGNFPGRFSGRQFSNSRSEMNVSTLELGDSALYLCASSLSTGNTEAFFGQGTRLTVV.